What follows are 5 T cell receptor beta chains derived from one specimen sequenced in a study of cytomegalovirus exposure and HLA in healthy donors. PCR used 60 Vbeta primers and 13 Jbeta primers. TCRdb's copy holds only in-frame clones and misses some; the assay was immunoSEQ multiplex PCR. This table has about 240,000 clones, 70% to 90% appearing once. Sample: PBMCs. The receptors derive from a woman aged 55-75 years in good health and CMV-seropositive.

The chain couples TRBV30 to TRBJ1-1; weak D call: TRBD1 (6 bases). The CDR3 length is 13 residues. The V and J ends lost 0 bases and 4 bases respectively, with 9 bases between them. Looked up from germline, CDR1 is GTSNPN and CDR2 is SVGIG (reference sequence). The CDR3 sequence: CAWSVLGGTEAFF. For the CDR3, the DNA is TGTGCCTGGAGTGTACTAGGGGGCACTGAAGCTTTCTTT.

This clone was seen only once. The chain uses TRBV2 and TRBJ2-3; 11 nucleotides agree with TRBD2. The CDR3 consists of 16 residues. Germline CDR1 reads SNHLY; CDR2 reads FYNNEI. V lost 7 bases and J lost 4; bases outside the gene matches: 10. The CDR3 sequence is CASKALAGGWADTQYF. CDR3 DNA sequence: TGTGCCAGCAAGGCTTTAGCGGGAGGGTGGGCAGATACGCAGTATTTT.

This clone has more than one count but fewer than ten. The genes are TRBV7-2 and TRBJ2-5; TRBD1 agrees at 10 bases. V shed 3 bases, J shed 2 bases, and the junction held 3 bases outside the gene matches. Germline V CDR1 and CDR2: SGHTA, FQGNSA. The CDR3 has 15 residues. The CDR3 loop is CASSFWTGGQETQYF. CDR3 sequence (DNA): TGTGCCAGCAGCTTCTGGACAGGGGGACAAGAGACCCAGTACTTC.

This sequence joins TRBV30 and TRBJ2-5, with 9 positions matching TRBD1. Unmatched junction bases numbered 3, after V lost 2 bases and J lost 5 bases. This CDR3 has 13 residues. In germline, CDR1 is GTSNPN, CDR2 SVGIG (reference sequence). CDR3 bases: TGTGCCTGGAGTCAGACAGGGGGGGAGACCCAGTACTTC. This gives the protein CAWSQTGGETQYF.

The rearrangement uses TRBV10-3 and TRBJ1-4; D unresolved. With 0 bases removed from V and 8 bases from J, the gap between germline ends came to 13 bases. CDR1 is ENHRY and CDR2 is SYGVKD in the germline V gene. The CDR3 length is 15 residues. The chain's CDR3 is CAISESREDREKLFF. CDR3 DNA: TGTGCCATCAGTGAGTCCAGAGAGGATCGCGAAAAACTGTTTTTT.